This is a list of T cell receptor beta chains from one sample in a study of tumor T cells in aggressive B-cell lymphoma. TCRdb keeps only in-frame clones here, not all; method: immunoSEQ multiplex PCR. Here the sample spans more than 2,500 clones, 85% being singletons. Sequenced sample: tumor tissue. Source of these receptors: an adult with diffuse large B cell lymphoma. Some clones in this sample may be carry-over from other donors' samples. Both conserved end residues are part of each CDR3. The D gene is left open where the match is weak. Size is omitted from some rows. Given values are once, few, many or a class for expanded clones.

CDR3nt | CDR3aa | len | j_gene | d_gene | abundance | v_gene
TGCGCCAGCAGCTATACAGGGGGCGACTCCTACGAGCAGTACTTC | CASSYTGGDSYEQYF | 15 | TRBJ2-7 | TRBD1 | . | TRBV5-1
TGCAGCGTTTTTGGACAGATTCCAAACACCATATATTTT | CSVFGQIPNTIYF | 13 | TRBJ1-3 | . | . | TRBV29-1
TGTGCCACCTCCGAGACAGGGGGCTTTCAGCCCCAGCATTTT | CATSETGGFQPQHF | 14 | TRBJ1-5 | TRBD1 | once | TRBV19
TGTGCCAGTAGGCCCCAGGGTAACACTGAAGCTTTCTTT | CASRPQGNTEAFF | 13 | TRBJ1-1 | . | . | TRBV19
TGTGCCAGCAGCTTAGATCAGGGGACCCAGTACTTC | CASSLDQGTQYF | 12 | TRBJ2-5 | . | . | TRBV11-2
TGTGCCAGCAGCGTGCTAGCGGGAGGGCCGAGTGGATATACGCAGTATTTT | CASSVLAGGPSGYTQYF | 17 | TRBJ2-3 | TRBD2 | . | TRBV9
TGTGCCAGCAGTTCTCAGGGACTAGCGGGATACGAGCAGTACTTC | CASSSQGLAGYEQYF | 15 | TRBJ2-7 | TRBD2 | . | TRBV9
TGTGCCAGCAGCCACAGTGGGGCCAACGTCCTGACTTTC | CASSHSGANVLTF | 13 | TRBJ2-6 | . | . | TRBV7-9
TGTGCCAGCAGTGTGGACAGGGCGAATTATCAGCCCCAGCATTTT | CASSVDRANYQPQHF | 15 | TRBJ1-5 | TRBD1 | . | TRBV2
TGTGCCAGCAGTTACATTTCGGGACAGGGTGGTAATGAGCAGTTCTTC | CASSYISGQGGNEQFF | 16 | TRBJ2-1 | TRBD1 | . | TRBV6-5
TGCGCCAGCAGCCAAGTTGGGACAGGGGGCTACGAGCAGTACTTC | CASSQVGTGGYEQYF | 15 | TRBJ2-7 | TRBD1 | . | TRBV4-3
TGTGCCAGCAGCTTATCGTCGGTAGCGGGATTCCCCTACGAGCAGTACTTT | CASSLSSVAGFPYEQYF | 17 | TRBJ2-7 | TRBD2 | . | TRBV7-9
TGTGCCAGCACCACAGGCGATCAGCCCCAGCATTTT | CASTTGDQPQHF | 12 | TRBJ1-5 | . | . | TRBV6-5
TGTGCCAGCAGCCCCGCCCAGGTCGTCTATGGCTACACCTTC | CASSPAQVVYGYTF | 14 | TRBJ1-2 | . | . | TRBV6-5
TGCGCCAGCAGCCAAGGGACAGGCCTGGGAGGTGGCTACACCTTC | CASSQGTGLGGGYTF | 15 | TRBJ1-2 | TRBD1 | . | TRBV4-3
TGTGCCAGCAGTAAAAACAGGGATCCAAATCAGCCCCAGCATTTT | CASSKNRDPNQPQHF | 15 | TRBJ1-5 | . | few | TRBV6-1
TGTGCCAGCAGGCCCAGGGGGGTGTCTGCGTATGGCTACACCTTC | CASRPRGVSAYGYTF | 15 | TRBJ1-2 | TRBD1 | . | TRBV7-9
TGTGCCAGCAGCTTGGACAGGGGAGGTAGCTCACCCCTCCACTTT | CASSLDRGGSSPLHF | 15 | TRBJ1-6 | TRBD1 | . | TRBV7-2
TGCAGCACCCGACAGGACCCGAACACTGAAGCTTTCTTT | CSTRQDPNTEAFF | 13 | TRBJ1-1 | . | . | TRBV29-1
TGTGCCTGGACCTACAAGGGAGTAGGCACCGGGGAGCTGTTTTTT | CAWTYKGVGTGELFF | 15 | TRBJ2-2 | . | once | TRBV30
TGTGCCAGTAGACTGGGACTAGGGGGCACAGATACGCAGTATTTT | CASRLGLGGTDTQYF | 15 | TRBJ2-3 | TRBD2 | . | TRBV4-2
TGTGCCAGCAGCGCACGCCATACGGTTACTGAAGCTTTCTTT | CASSARHTVTEAFF | 14 | TRBJ1-1 | . | . | TRBV9
TGCAGCGTTGAGCGACAACAGAACACTGAAGCTTTCTTT | CSVERQQNTEAFF | 13 | TRBJ1-1 | . | . | TRBV29-1
TGTGCCAGCAGTTACTCCGAGGGCTACGAGCAGTACTTC | CASSYSEGYEQYF | 13 | TRBJ2-7 | . | . | TRBV6-5
TGTGCCAGCAGCCCCTACCGCGAGGGAGATACGCAGTATTTT | CASSPYREGDTQYF | 14 | TRBJ2-3 | . | . | TRBV7-9
TGTGCCAGCAGCTGGACTAGAAGGGAAAGTGAGCAGTTCTTC | CASSWTRRESEQFF | 14 | TRBJ2-1 | TRBD2 | . | TRBV2
TGTGCCAGCAGTGGGCCCCCTCCTCGACAGGCTGAAGCTTTCTTT | CASSGPPPRQAEAFF | 15 | TRBJ1-1 | . | . | TRBV6-1
TGTGCTAGCAGCTTAAAACAGGGCTTAGACTCTGGAAACACCATATATTTT | CASSLKQGLDSGNTIYF | 17 | TRBJ1-3 | . | . | TRBV7-7